A selection of T cell receptor beta chains follows, all from one sample in a study of low-dose radiotherapy and immunotherapy resistance in tumors. TCRdb reprocessed the reads via MiXCR and lists one record per CDR3 protein. In the table there are about 71,000 distinct CDR3 sequences, 31% of which are singletons. Material: PBMCs, obtained before treatment. These receptors all come from a female donor with ovarian cancer. The CDR3 runs from the conserved cysteine through the conserved F or W. The D gene is left open where the match is weak. Clone size is shown for a subset of rows, as once, few, many or a class of expanded clone.

v_call: TRBV7-9
clone_size: many
cdr3_length: 15
d_call: NA
j_call: TRBJ1-2
cdr3_aa: CASSLASGRVDGYTF
cdr3_nt: TGTGCCAGCAGCTTAGCCTCGGGGAGGGTAGATGGCTACACCTTC

v_call: TRBV20-1
clone_size: many
cdr3_length: 13
d_call: NA
j_call: TRBJ2-3
cdr3_aa: CSARLGGPDTQYF
cdr3_nt: TGCAGTGCCCGCCTGGGGGGGCCAGATACGCAGTATTTT

v_call: TRBV7-8
clone_size: NA
cdr3_length: 15
d_call: NA
j_call: TRBJ1-1
cdr3_aa: CASSLGGGMNTEAFF
cdr3_nt: TGTGCCAGCAGCTTAGGGGGGGGGATGAACACTGAAGCTTTCTTT

v_call: TRBV7-9
clone_size: NA
cdr3_length: 16
d_call: TRBD2
j_call: TRBJ2-3
cdr3_aa: CASSARAGGSTDTQYF
cdr3_nt: TGTGCCAGCAGCGCGAGGGCGGGAGGGAGCACAGATACGCAGTATTTT

v_call: TRBV5-5
clone_size: NA
cdr3_length: 14
d_call: NA
j_call: TRBJ2-1
cdr3_aa: CASLGSSFYNEQFF
cdr3_nt: TGTGCCAGTTTGGGAAGCTCCTTCTACAATGAGCAGTTCTTC

v_call: TRBV5-4
clone_size: many
cdr3_length: 13
d_call: TRBD1
j_call: TRBJ2-1
cdr3_aa: CASSRRDRVEQFF
cdr3_nt: TGTGCCAGCAGCCGAAGGGACAGGGTGGAGCAGTTCTTC

v_call: TRBV7-2
clone_size: once
cdr3_length: 17
d_call: NA
j_call: TRBJ2-7
cdr3_aa: CASSSWQMAKGSYEQYF
cdr3_nt: TGTGCCAGCAGCTCCTGGCAAATGGCAAAGGGCTCCTACGAGCAGTACTTC

v_call: TRBV19
clone_size: many
cdr3_length: 15
d_call: NA
j_call: TRBJ2-7
cdr3_aa: CASSIRGASSYEQYF
cdr3_nt: TGTGCCAGTAGTATCCGCGGCGCTAGCTCCTACGAGCAGTACTTC

v_call: TRBV4-1
clone_size: many
cdr3_length: 14
d_call: NA
j_call: TRBJ2-1
cdr3_aa: CAAAGSQVKNEQFF
cdr3_nt: TGCGCCGCCGCGGGGAGCCAGGTTAAGAATGAGCAGTTCTTC

v_call: TRBV28
clone_size: many
cdr3_length: 15
d_call: TRBD1
j_call: TRBJ1-5
cdr3_aa: CASSLGQGFNQPQHF
cdr3_nt: TGTGCCAGCAGTCTTGGACAGGGGTTCAATCAGCCCCAGCATTTT

v_call: TRBV7-2
clone_size: many
cdr3_length: 15
d_call: NA
j_call: TRBJ2-5
cdr3_aa: CASSRTRDFQETQYF
cdr3_nt: TGTGCCAGCAGCCGAACCCGGGACTTCCAAGAGACCCAGTACTTC

v_call: TRBV7-2
clone_size: NA
cdr3_length: 14
d_call: NA
j_call: TRBJ2-7
cdr3_aa: CASSQKPSDYEQYF
cdr3_nt: TGTGCCAGCAGCCAGAAGCCTAGCGACTACGAGCAGTACTTC

v_call: TRBV9
clone_size: NA
cdr3_length: 13
d_call: NA
j_call: TRBJ2-5
cdr3_aa: CASSVGGQETQYF
cdr3_nt: TGTGCCAGCAGCGTAGGCGGTCAAGAGACCCAGTACTTC

v_call: TRBV30
clone_size: many
cdr3_length: 14
d_call: TRBD2
j_call: TRBJ2-1
cdr3_aa: CAWSESGTSVKQFF
cdr3_nt: TGTGCCTGGAGCGAATCCGGGACTAGCGTGAAGCAGTTCTTC

v_call: TRBV10-3
clone_size: many
cdr3_length: 17
d_call: NA
j_call: TRBJ2-2
cdr3_aa: CAINGSKAPTNTGELFF
cdr3_nt: TGTGCCATCAATGGGAGTAAGGCTCCAACGAACACCGGGGAGCTGTTTTTT

v_call: TRBV3-1
clone_size: once
cdr3_length: 16
d_call: NA
j_call: TRBJ2-3
cdr3_aa: CASSQRRPAGTDTQYF
cdr3_nt: TGTGCCAGCAGCCAAAGGCGTCCTGCTGGCACAGATACGCAGTATTTT

v_call: TRBV5-6
clone_size: many
cdr3_length: 13
d_call: NA
j_call: TRBJ2-3
cdr3_aa: CASSIQGPDTQYF
cdr3_nt: TGTGCCAGCAGCATACAGGGTCCAGATACGCAGTATTTT

v_call: TRBV6-1
clone_size: many
cdr3_length: 17
d_call: TRBD1
j_call: TRBJ2-1
cdr3_aa: CASSETFGTGSLNEQFF
cdr3_nt: TGTGCCAGCAGTGAAACCTTCGGGACAGGGAGCCTCAATGAGCAGTTCTTC

v_call: TRBV7-3
clone_size: many
cdr3_length: 15
d_call: NA
j_call: TRBJ1-6
cdr3_aa: CASSLTGLPNSPLHF
cdr3_nt: TGTGCCAGCAGCTTAACGGGACTGCCGAATTCACCCCTCCACTTT

v_call: TRBV7-2
clone_size: many
cdr3_length: 11
d_call: NA
j_call: TRBJ2-5
cdr3_aa: CASSWGETQYF
cdr3_nt: TGTGCCAGCAGCTGGGGAGAGACCCAGTACTTC

v_call: TRBV5-1
clone_size: NA
cdr3_length: 19
d_call: NA
j_call: TRBJ2-2
cdr3_aa: CASTGDRGPRTRTGELFFF
cdr3_nt: NA

v_call: TRBV2
clone_size: many
cdr3_length: 12
d_call: NA
j_call: TRBJ2-1
cdr3_aa: CASSLDRPSEFF
cdr3_nt: TGTGCCAGCAGCCTCGACAGGCCCTCTGAGTTCTTC

v_call: TRBV24-1
clone_size: many
cdr3_length: 17
d_call: NA
j_call: TRBJ2-3
cdr3_aa: CATSDFPDGQDLDTQYF
cdr3_nt: TGTGCCACCAGTGATTTTCCTGACGGTCAGGATCTAGATACGCAGTATTTT

v_call: TRBV7-6
clone_size: many
cdr3_length: 12
d_call: NA
j_call: TRBJ2-3
cdr3_aa: CASSLNADTQYF
cdr3_nt: TGTGCCAGCAGCTTAAATGCAGATACGCAGTATTTT

v_call: TRBV6-5
clone_size: NA
cdr3_length: 13
d_call: NA
j_call: TRBJ2-2
cdr3_aa: CASKRGYTGELFF
cdr3_nt: TGTGCCAGCAAACGGGGGTACACCGGGGAGCTGTTTTTT

v_call: TRBV11-3
clone_size: many
cdr3_length: 14
d_call: NA
j_call: TRBJ2-1
cdr3_aa: CASSLDPGVNEQFF
cdr3_nt: TGTGCCAGCAGCTTAGATCCGGGAGTTAATGAGCAGTTCTTC

v_call: TRBV7-2
clone_size: once
cdr3_length: 15
d_call: NA
j_call: TRBJ2-2
cdr3_aa: CASSLTGMNTGELFF
cdr3_nt: TGTGCCAGCAGCTTAACAGGGATGAACACCGGGGAGCTGTTTTTT

v_call: TRBV20-1
clone_size: many
cdr3_length: 11
d_call: NA
j_call: TRBJ2-7
cdr3_aa: CSAREFDEQYF
cdr3_nt: TGCAGTGCTCGAGAGTTCGACGAGCAGTACTTC

v_call: TRBV20-1
clone_size: NA
cdr3_length: 13
d_call: NA
j_call: TRBJ2-1
cdr3_aa: CSAPTASYNEQFF
cdr3_nt: TGCAGTGCCCCCACAGCGTCCTACAATGAGCAGTTCTTC

v_call: TRBV19
clone_size: many
cdr3_length: 14
d_call: TRBD2
j_call: TRBJ2-2
cdr3_aa: CASDSGANTGELFF
cdr3_nt: TGTGCCAGTGATAGCGGGGCGAACACCGGGGAGCTGTTTTTT

v_call: TRBV12-3/TRBV12-4
clone_size: many
cdr3_length: 16
d_call: NA
j_call: TRBJ2-2
cdr3_aa: CASSTPTAAGTGELFF
cdr3_nt: TGTGCCAGCAGTACCCCGACAGCCGCAGGCACCGGGGAGCTGTTTTTT

v_call: TRBV28
clone_size: many
cdr3_length: 20
d_call: TRBD2
j_call: TRBJ2-1
cdr3_aa: CASSLHGTSGRIVGFGEQFF
cdr3_nt: TGTGCCAGCAGCCTTCACGGGACTAGCGGGAGGATTGTCGGGTTCGGTGAGCAGTTCTTC

v_call: TRBV28
clone_size: many
cdr3_length: 15
d_call: NA
j_call: TRBJ1-4
cdr3_aa: CASSLRGRANEKLFF
cdr3_nt: TGTGCCAGCAGTTTAAGGGGGAGAGCTAATGAAAAACTGTTTTTT

v_call: TRBV7-9
clone_size: many
cdr3_length: 16
d_call: TRBD2
j_call: TRBJ2-1
cdr3_aa: CASSPPTGLAVNEQFF
cdr3_nt: TGTGCCAGCAGCCCCCCTACGGGACTAGCGGTGAATGAGCAGTTCTTC

v_call: TRBV5-1
clone_size: NA
cdr3_length: 14
d_call: TRBD2
j_call: TRBJ2-5
cdr3_aa: CTGSLEASGGTQYF
cdr3_nt: TGCACCGGCAGCTTGGAGGCTAGCGGGGGGACCCAGTACTTC

v_call: TRBV20-1
clone_size: NA
cdr3_length: 13
d_call: TRBD2
j_call: TRBJ2-5
cdr3_aa: CSAGGTREETQYF
cdr3_nt: TGCAGTGCTGGGGGGACTAGGGAGGAGACCCAGTACTTC

v_call: TRBV12-3/TRBV12-4
clone_size: NA
cdr3_length: 15
d_call: NA
j_call: TRBJ2-1
cdr3_aa: CASTRTPMSNNEQFF
cdr3_nt: TGTGCCAGCACGAGGACTCCCATGAGTAACAATGAGCAGTTCTTC

v_call: TRBV20-1
clone_size: many
cdr3_length: 14
d_call: NA
j_call: TRBJ2-1
cdr3_aa: CSARAIQGWNEQFF
cdr3_nt: TGCAGTGCTAGAGCCATCCAGGGTTGGAATGAGCAGTTCTTC

v_call: TRBV20-1
clone_size: many
cdr3_length: 11
d_call: NA
j_call: TRBJ2-4
cdr3_aa: CSARGGNIQYF
cdr3_nt: TGCAGTGCTAGAGGGGGAAACATTCAGTACTTC

v_call: TRBV5-5
clone_size: many
cdr3_length: 20
d_call: TRBD2
j_call: TRBJ2-2
cdr3_aa: CASSLAGRLRAGGNTGELFF
cdr3_nt: TGCGCCAGCAGCTTGGCCGGAAGGCTCCGAGCGGGAGGAAACACCGGGGAGCTGTTTTTT

v_call: TRBV19
clone_size: NA
cdr3_length: 13
d_call: NA
j_call: TRBJ2-7
cdr3_aa: CASSPLGAGEQYF
cdr3_nt: TGTGCCAGTAGTCCCCTCGGGGCGGGGGAGCAGTACTTC

v_call: TRBV12-3/TRBV12-4
clone_size: few
cdr3_length: 14
d_call: TRBD2
j_call: TRBJ2-1
cdr3_aa: CASSRASGNNEQFF
cdr3_nt: TGTGCCAGCAGTCGGGCTAGCGGAAACAATGAGCAGTTCTTC

v_call: TRBV28
clone_size: many
cdr3_length: 16
d_call: TRBD2
j_call: TRBJ2-5
cdr3_aa: CASSLGLAGYQETQYF
cdr3_nt: TGTGCCAGCAGTTTAGGGCTAGCGGGGTACCAAGAGACCCAGTACTTC

v_call: TRBV18
clone_size: many
cdr3_length: 15
d_call: NA
j_call: TRBJ1-1
cdr3_aa: CASSLPFVVGTEAFF
cdr3_nt: TGTGCCAGCTCGCTACCCTTCGTGGTCGGCACTGAAGCTTTCTTT

v_call: TRBV5-3
clone_size: NA
cdr3_length: 14
d_call: NA
j_call: TRBJ2-7
cdr3_aa: CASSLAQGEDEQYF
cdr3_nt: TGTGCCAGCAGCTTGGCCCAAGGGGAGGACGAGCAGTACTTC

v_call: TRBV29-1
clone_size: many
cdr3_length: 11
d_call: TRBD1
j_call: TRBJ2-1
cdr3_aa: CSMDRAHEQFF
cdr3_nt: TGCAGCATGGACAGGGCCCATGAGCAGTTCTTC

v_call: TRBV6-8
clone_size: NA
cdr3_length: 14
d_call: TRBD1
j_call: TRBJ1-1
cdr3_aa: CVSSVQGADTEAFF
cdr3_nt: TGTGTCAGCAGTGTCCAGGGGGCCGACACTGAGGCTTTCTTT

v_call: TRBV20-1
clone_size: many
cdr3_length: 14
d_call: NA
j_call: TRBJ1-3
cdr3_aa: CSARDRISGNTIYF
cdr3_nt: TGCAGTGCTAGAGACAGGATCTCTGGAAACACCATATATTTT

v_call: TRBV6-5
clone_size: many
cdr3_length: 14
d_call: NA
j_call: TRBJ1-4
cdr3_aa: CASSRPRTPEKLFF
cdr3_nt: TGTGCCAGCAGCCGCCCACGGACGCCAGAAAAACTGTTTTTT

v_call: TRBV28
clone_size: many
cdr3_length: 13
d_call: TRBD1
j_call: TRBJ2-1
cdr3_aa: CASSPDRDNEQFF
cdr3_nt: TGTGCCAGCAGTCCGGACAGGGACAATGAGCAGTTCTTC

v_call: TRBV2
clone_size: NA
cdr3_length: 13
d_call: TRBD1
j_call: TRBJ1-4
cdr3_aa: CASGEPDRDSLFF
cdr3_nt: TGTGCCAGCGGAGAGCCCGACAGGGATTCACTGTTTTTT

v_call: TRBV5-1
clone_size: many
cdr3_length: 14
d_call: NA
j_call: TRBJ1-1
cdr3_aa: CASSLVAGVTEAFF
cdr3_nt: TGCGCCAGCAGCTTGGTCGCAGGGGTGACTGAAGCTTTCTTT

v_call: TRBV6-2/TRBV6-3
clone_size: NA
cdr3_length: 15
d_call: NA
j_call: TRBJ2-7
cdr3_aa: CASSPPGSSSYEQYF
cdr3_nt: TGTGCCAGCAGTCCCCCGGGATCTAGCTCCTACGAGCAGTACTTC